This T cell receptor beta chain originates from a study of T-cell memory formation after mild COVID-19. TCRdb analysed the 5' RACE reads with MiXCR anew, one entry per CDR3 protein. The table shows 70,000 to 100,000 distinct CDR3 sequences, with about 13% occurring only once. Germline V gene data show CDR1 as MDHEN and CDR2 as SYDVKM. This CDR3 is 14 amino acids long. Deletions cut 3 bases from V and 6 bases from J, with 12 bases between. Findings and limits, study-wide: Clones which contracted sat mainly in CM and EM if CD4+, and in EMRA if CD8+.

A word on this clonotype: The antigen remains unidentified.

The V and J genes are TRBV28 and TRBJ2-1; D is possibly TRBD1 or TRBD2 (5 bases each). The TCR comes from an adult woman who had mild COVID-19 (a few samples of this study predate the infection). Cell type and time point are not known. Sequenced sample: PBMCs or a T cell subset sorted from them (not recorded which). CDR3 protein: CASSLRGALNEQFF. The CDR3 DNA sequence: TGTGCCAGCAGTTTGAGAGGGGCTCTCAATGAGCAGTTCTTC. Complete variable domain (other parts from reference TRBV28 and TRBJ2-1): DVKVTQSSRYLVKRTGEKVFLECVQDMDHENMFWYRQDPGLGLRLIYFSYDVKMKEKGDIPEGYSVSREKKERFSLILESASTNQTSMYLCASSLRGALNEQFFGPGTRLTVL.